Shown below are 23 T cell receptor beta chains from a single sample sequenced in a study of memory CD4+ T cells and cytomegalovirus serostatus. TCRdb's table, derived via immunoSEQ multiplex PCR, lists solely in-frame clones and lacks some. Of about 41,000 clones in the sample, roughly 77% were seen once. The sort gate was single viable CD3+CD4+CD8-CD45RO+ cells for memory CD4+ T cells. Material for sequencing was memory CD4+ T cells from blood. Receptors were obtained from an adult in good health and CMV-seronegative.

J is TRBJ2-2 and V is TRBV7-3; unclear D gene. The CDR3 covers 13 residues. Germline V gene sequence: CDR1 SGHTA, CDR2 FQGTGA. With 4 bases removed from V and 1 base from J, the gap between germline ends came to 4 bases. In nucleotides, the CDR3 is TGTGCCAGCAGCTCCCTGAACACCGGGGAGCTGTTTTTT. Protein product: CASSSLNTGELFF. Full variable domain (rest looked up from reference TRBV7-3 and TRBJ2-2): GAGVSQTPSNKVTEKGKYVELRCDPISGHTALYWYRQSLGQGPEFLIYFQGTGAADDSGLPNDRFFAVRPEGSVSTLKIQRTERGDSAVYLCASSSLNTGELFFGEGSRLTVL.

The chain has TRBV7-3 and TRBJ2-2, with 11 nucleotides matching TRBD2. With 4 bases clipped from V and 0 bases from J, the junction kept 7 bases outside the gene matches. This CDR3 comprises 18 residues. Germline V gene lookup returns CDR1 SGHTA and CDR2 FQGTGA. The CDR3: CASSSFGLAGANTGELFF. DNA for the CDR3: TGTGCCAGCAGCTCATTTGGACTAGCGGGCGCGAACACCGGGGAGCTGTTTTTT.

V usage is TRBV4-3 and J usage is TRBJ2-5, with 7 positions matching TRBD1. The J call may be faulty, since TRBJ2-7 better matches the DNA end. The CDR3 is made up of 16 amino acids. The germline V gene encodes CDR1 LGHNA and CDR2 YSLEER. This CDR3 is CASSQAWGQSSYEQYF. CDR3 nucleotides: TGCGCCAGCAGCCAAGCCTGGGGACAGAGCTCCTACGAGCAGTACTTC.

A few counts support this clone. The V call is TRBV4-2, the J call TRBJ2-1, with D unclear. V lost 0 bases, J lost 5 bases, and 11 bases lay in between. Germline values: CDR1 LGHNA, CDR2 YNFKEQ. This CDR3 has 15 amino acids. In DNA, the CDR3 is TGTGCCAGCAGCCAAGAACTGGGCAGAAACAATGAGCAGTTCTTC. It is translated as CASSQELGRNNEQFF.

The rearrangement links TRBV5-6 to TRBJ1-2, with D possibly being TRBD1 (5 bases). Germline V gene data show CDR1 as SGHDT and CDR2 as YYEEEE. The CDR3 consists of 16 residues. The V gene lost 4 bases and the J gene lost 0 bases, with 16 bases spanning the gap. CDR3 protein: CASSQGPGGANYGYTF. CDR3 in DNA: TGTGCCAGCAGCCAGGGCCCGGGGGGGGCTAACTATGGCTACACCTTC.

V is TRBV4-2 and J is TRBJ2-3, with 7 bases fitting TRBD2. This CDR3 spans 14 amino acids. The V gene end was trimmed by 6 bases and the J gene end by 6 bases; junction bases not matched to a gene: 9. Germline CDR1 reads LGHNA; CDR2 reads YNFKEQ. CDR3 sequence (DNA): TGTGCCAGCAGTCAGGGACTAACTCAGGATACGCAGTATTTT. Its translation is CASSQGLTQDTQYF.

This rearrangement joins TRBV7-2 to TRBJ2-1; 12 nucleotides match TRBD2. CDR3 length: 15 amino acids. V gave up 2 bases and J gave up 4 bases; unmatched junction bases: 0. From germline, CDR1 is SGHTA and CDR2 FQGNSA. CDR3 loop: CASSLTSGGYNEQFF. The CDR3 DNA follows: TGTGCCAGCAGCTTAACTAGCGGGGGGTACAATGAGCAGTTCTTC.

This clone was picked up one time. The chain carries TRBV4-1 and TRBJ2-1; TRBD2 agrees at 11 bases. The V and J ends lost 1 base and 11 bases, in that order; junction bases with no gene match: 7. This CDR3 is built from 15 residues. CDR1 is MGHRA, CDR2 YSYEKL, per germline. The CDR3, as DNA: TGCGCCAGCAGCCAAGTTGTGACTAGCGGGGTTAAGCAGTTCTTC. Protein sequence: CASSQVVTSGVKQFF.

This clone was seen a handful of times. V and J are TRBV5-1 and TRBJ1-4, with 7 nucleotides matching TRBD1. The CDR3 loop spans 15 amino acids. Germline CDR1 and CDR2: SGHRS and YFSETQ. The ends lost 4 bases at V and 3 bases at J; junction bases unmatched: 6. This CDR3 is CASSGTGVSNEKLFF. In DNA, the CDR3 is TGCGCCAGCAGCGGAACAGGGGTGTCTAATGAAAAACTGTTTTTT.

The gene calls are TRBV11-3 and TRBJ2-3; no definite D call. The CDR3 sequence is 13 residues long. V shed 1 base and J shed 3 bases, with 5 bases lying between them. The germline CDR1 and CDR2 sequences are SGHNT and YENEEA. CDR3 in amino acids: CASSLGLTDTQYF. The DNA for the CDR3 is TGTGCCAGCAGCTTAGGCCTTACAGATACGCAGTATTTT.

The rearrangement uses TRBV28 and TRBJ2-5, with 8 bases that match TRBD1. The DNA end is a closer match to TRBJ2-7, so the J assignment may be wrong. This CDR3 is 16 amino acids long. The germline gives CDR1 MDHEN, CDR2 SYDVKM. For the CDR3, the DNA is TGTGCCAGCAGTTTATCGATAGGACAGGGAGTCTACGAGCAGTACTTC. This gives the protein CASSLSIGQGVYEQYF.

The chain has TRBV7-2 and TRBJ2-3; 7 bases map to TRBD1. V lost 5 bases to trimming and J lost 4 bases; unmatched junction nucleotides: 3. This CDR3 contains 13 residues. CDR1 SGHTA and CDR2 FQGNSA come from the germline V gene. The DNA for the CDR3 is TGTGCCAGCAGCCGACAGGGTTCAGATACGCAGTATTTT. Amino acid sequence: CASSRQGSDTQYF.

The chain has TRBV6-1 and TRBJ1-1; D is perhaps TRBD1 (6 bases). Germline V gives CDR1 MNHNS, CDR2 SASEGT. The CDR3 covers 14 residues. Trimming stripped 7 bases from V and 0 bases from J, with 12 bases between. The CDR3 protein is CASTPDRLNTEAFF. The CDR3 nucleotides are TGTGCCAGCACCCCGGACAGATTGAACACTGAAGCTTTCTTT.

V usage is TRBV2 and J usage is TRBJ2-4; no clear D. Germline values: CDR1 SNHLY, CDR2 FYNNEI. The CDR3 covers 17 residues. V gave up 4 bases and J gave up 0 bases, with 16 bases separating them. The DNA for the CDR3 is TGTGCCAGCAGTGGGGATTTTTGGAATCAAGCCAAAAACATTCAGTACTTC. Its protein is CASSGDFWNQAKNIQYF.

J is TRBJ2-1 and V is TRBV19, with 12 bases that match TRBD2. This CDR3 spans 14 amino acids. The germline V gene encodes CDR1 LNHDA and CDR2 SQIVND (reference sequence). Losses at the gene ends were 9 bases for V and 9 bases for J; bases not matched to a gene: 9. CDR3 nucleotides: TGTGCCAGCACCGGGACTAGCGGGTCCCCTGAGCAGTTCTTC. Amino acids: CASTGTSGSPEQFF.

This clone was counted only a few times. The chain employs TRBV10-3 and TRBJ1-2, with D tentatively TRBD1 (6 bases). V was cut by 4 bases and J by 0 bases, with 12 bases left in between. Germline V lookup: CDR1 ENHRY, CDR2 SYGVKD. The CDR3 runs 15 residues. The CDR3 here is CAISGGAGTNYGYTF. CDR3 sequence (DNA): TGTGCCATCAGTGGGGGGGCAGGGACTAACTATGGCTACACCTTC.

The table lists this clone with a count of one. DNA of the CDR3: TGTGCCAGCAGCTTGGTTTCAGGGGGCGCGACTGAAGCTTTCTTT. Translating it yields CASSLVSGGATEAFF. The V call is TRBV5-8, the J call TRBJ1-1, with 8 bases matching TRBD1. The length of the CDR3 is 15 residues. V was pared by 0 bases and J by 5 bases, with 6 bases of the junction left unmatched. CDR1 is SGHTS, CDR2 YDEGEE, per germline.

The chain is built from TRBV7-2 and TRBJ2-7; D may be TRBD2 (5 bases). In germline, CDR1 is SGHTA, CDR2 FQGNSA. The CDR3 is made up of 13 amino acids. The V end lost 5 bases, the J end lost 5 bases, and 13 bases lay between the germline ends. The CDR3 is CASSTRTRNEQYF. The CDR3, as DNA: TGTGCCAGCAGCACCCGGACTCGCAACGAGCAGTACTTC.

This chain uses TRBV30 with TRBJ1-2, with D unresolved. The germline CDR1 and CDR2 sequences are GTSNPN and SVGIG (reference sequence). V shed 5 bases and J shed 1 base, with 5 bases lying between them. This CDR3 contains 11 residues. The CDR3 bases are TGTGCCTGGGGCAATAACTATGGCTACACCTTC. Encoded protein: CAWGNNYGYTF.

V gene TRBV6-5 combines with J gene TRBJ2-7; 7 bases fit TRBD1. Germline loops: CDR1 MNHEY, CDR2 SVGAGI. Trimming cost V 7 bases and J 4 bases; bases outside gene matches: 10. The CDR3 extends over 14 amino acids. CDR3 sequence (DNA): TGTGCCAGCAATATCCGACAGGGTGGGTACGAGCAGTACTTC. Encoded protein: CASNIRQGGYEQYF.

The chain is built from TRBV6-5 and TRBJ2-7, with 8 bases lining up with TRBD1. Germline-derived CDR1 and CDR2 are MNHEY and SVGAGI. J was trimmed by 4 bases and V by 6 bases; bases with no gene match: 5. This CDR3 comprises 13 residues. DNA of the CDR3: TGTGCCAGCAGCAGGACAGGGCAGTACGAGCAGTACTTC. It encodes CASSRTGQYEQYF.

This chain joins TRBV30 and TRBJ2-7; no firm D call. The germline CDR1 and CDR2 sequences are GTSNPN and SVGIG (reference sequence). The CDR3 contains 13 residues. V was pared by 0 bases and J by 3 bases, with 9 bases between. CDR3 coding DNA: TGTGCCTGGAGTGTGACAACCTACTACGAGCAGTACTTC. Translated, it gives CAWSVTTYYEQYF.

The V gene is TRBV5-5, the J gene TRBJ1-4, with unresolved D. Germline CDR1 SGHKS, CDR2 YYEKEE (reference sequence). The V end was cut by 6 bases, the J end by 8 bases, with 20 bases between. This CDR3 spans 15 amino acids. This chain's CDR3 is CASTPLLTRVEKLFF. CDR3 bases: TGTGCCAGCACCCCCCTCCTCACACGGGTAGAAAAACTGTTTTTT.